The entry that follows covers one T cell receptor beta chain sequence. What it binds is unknown. In terms of origin and age, donors were healthy Caucasian individuals from Russia aged 6 to 90. Each sample had at least 6.5 million PBMCs isolated. Combining a sample-barcoded 5' primer with a J-beta primer mix, a second PCR ran for 7 to 11 cycles. Each cDNA molecule was tagged by a template-switch adaptor with 12 random nucleotides. TCRdb re-called the 5' RACE reads with MiXCR, one entry per CDR3 protein. The sample includes roughly 1,800,000 distinct CDR3 sequences, just under 50% of them seen just once. The sample is drawn from a study of blood T cells in healthy people across ages. The CDR3 loop spans 14 amino acids. Germline-derived CDR1 and CDR2 are DFQATT and SNEGSKA (reference sequence). J gave up 7 bases and V 3 bases, and 10 bases lay outside the gene matches. Notes on the study in general: Per million T cells, TCR beta diversity dropped roughly linearly as age increased.

What was sequenced was blood. The source is a woman in her thirties or forties in good health. This chain uses TRBV20-1 with TRBJ2-7, with 9 bases that match TRBD2. The CDR3, as DNA: TGCAGTGCTAGTAGCCTAGCGGGGAATAATGAGCAGTACTTC. Protein sequence: CSASSLAGNNEQYF.